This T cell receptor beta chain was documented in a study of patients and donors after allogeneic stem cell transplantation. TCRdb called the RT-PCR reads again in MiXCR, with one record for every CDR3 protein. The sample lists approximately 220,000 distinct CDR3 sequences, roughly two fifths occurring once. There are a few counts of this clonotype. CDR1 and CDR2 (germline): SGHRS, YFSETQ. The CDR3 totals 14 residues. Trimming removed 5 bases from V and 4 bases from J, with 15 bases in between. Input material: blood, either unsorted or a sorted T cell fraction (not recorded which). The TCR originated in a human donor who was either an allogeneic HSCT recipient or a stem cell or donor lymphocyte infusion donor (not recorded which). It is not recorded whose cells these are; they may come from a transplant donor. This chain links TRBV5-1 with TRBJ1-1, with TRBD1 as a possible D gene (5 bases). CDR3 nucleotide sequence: TGCGCCAGCAGGCCCCAGGGTGGCGGCACTGAAGCTTTCTTT. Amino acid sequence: CASRPQGGGTEAFF.